This TCR beta chain was identified in a study of cytotoxic CD8 clonotypes in ibrutinib-treated CLL. Overall study context: Response samples came after a median 12 months of treatment, range 6 to 36.

This clone came up a few times. CDR1 MNHEY and CDR2 SVGAGI come from the germline V gene. The length of the CDR3 is 12 residues. V was clipped by 0 bases and J by 6 bases, with 6 bases between them. TCRdb's table, derived via immunoSEQ multiplex PCR, lists solely in-frame clones and lacks some. This repertoire shows over 200,000 clones, 70% found once; its top ten account for 5.9%. The sequenced sample was PBMCs, obtained after 12 months of ibrutinib treatment. V and J are TRBV6-5 and TRBJ2-7; no clear D gene. This receptor was taken from a human donor with chronic lymphocytic leukemia. CDR3 nucleotide sequence: TGTGCCAGCAGTTACTCGCCGTTCGAGCAGTACTTC. This codes for CASSYSPFEQYF.